This passage covers 31 T cell receptor beta chains from one sample sequenced in a study of blood T cell repertoires in COVID-19 (dated by TCRdb to 2020 to 2022). The library was made by the immunoSEQ multiplex PCR assay. TCRdb holds this immuneACCESS table with in-frame rearrangements only. Some clones are missing; in checked studies, unresolved V genes explain under half, and the rest has no known cause. This sample gives a few hundred thousand clones in total; around 88% of them show up just once. 1.5% to 2% of the sample goes to the ten largest clones. What was sequenced was peripheral blood. Every receptor here comes from a woman aged 25 to 39 with COVID-19, enrolled during active disease.

This chain links TRBV5-1 with TRBJ1-1; 7 bases map to TRBD1. Germline trimming cut 6 bases from V and 5 bases from J; bases unmatched to any gene: 7. This CDR3 has 13 residues. The germline V gene has CDR1 SGHRS and CDR2 YFSETQ. The CDR3, as DNA: TGCGCCAGCACCGACAGGGTCGGTACTGAAGCTTTCTTT. It encodes CASTDRVGTEAFF.

The chain carries TRBV2 and TRBJ1-1, with D possibly matching TRBD1 (6 bases). This CDR3 contains 14 residues. Germline CDR1 is SNHLY and CDR2 is FYNNEI. Trimming took off 6 bases at V and 6 bases at J, with 17 bases between the two ends. The CDR3 spells CASRPGTILAEAFF. In DNA form, the CDR3 reads TGTGCCAGCAGACCCGGGACAATTCTAGCTGAAGCTTTCTTT.

V usage is TRBV23-1 and J usage is TRBJ2-7, with 7 bases that match TRBD1. TRBV23-1 is assigned to the ORF class and has an uncertain function. This CDR3 contains 15 residues. J gave up 2 bases and V 3 bases, and 7 bases lay outside the gene matches. The CDR3 coding sequence is TGCGCCAGCAGTCACCCGGGACAGAGGACCTACGAGCAGTACTTC. Translated: CASSHPGQRTYEQYF.

In DNA, the CDR3 is TGTGCCAGCAGTTTCCCGGGGGATAATTCACCCCTCCACTTT. Protein sequence: CASSFPGDNSPLHF. The chain couples TRBV28 to TRBJ1-6, with D maybe TRBD1 (5 bases). Trimming shortened V by 3 bases and J by 5 bases, and 8 bases separated the two germline ends. The CDR3 loop spans 14 amino acids. Germline loops: CDR1 MDHEN, CDR2 SYDVKM. Using reference TRBV28 and TRBJ1-6 for the parts outside the CDR3, the full variable domain is DVKVTQSSRYLVKRTGEKVFLECVQDMDHENMFWYRQDPGLGLRLIYFSYDVKMKEKGDIPEGYSVSREKKERFSLILESASTNQTSMYLCASSFPGDNSPLHFGNGTRLTVT.

The gene calls are TRBV9 and TRBJ2-2; D is perhaps TRBD2 (6 bases). Between the trimmed V and J ends, which lost 4 bases and 2 bases, there was a span of 12 bases. The CDR3 loop spans 15 amino acids. Germline CDR1 SGDLS, CDR2 YYNGEE. This CDR3 reads CASSPTGGNTGELFF. The CDR3 DNA follows: TGTGCCAGCAGCCCCACCGGGGGTAACACCGGGGAGCTGTTTTTT. The variable domain in full, with the rest retrieved from reference TRBV9 and TRBJ2-2, is DSGVTQTPKHLITATGQRVTLRCSPRSGDLSVYWYQQSLDQGLQFLIQYYNGEERAKGNILERFSAQQFPDLHSELNLSSLELGDSALYFCASSPTGGNTGELFFGEGSRLTVL.

The chain employs TRBV10-1 and TRBJ2-7; no reliable D call. V lost 7 bases, J lost 3 bases, and 10 bases lay in between. Germline loops: CDR1 WNHNN, CDR2 SYGVQD (reference sequence). This CDR3 comprises 12 residues. The CDR3 sequence: CASTIGVYEQYV. Here the CDR3 DNA reads TGCGCCAGCACCATCGGAGTCTACGAGCAGTACGTC.

As regards this clone: At one boundary the junction diverges from the germline segment, which might be a read error. The chain couples TRBV7-9 to TRBJ2-7; D gene ambiguous. CDR3 length equals 12 residues. The V gene's germline CDR1 is SEHNR and CDR2 FQNEAQ (reference sequence). The CDR3 loop is CASSLGSREQYF. CDR3 DNA sequence: TGTGCCAGCAGTTTAGGGTCGAGAGAGCAGTACTTC.

The chain employs TRBV27 and TRBJ2-7; D possibly corresponds to TRBD2 (6 bases). The CDR3 sequence is 15 residues long. With 0 bases removed from V and 3 bases from J, the gap between germline ends came to 12 bases. CDR1 and CDR2 (germline): MNHEY, SMNVEV (reference sequence). The CDR3 coding sequence is TGTGCCAGCAGTTTATCGAGGAGGACTAACTACGAGCAGTACGTC. Translating gives CASSLSRRTNYEQYV.

DNA of the CDR3: TGCAGCGTATGGGCCTCGCGGGGTGAGACCCAGTACTTC. Amino acids: CSVWASRGETQYF. This chain connects TRBV29-1 to TRBJ2-5; D perhaps matches TRBD2 (6 bases). Germline CDR1 and CDR2: SQVTM and ANQGSEA. Trimming shortened V by 6 bases and J by 5 bases, and 16 bases separated the two germline ends. This CDR3 has 13 residues.

This rearrangement joins TRBV3-1 (or the pseudogene TRBV3-2) to TRBJ2-4; no clear D gene. The germline V gene encodes CDR1 LGHDT and CDR2 YNNKEL (reference sequence). Between the trimmed V and J ends, which lost 3 bases and 3 bases, there was a span of 6 bases. There are 13 residues in the CDR3. CDR3 DNA: TGTGCCAGCAGCCAGGGCAGCAAAAACATTCAGTACTTC. Translating it yields CASSQGSKNIQYF.

The chain carries TRBV9 and TRBJ2-7, with 12 positions matching TRBD2. Per the germline V gene, CDR1 is SGDLS and CDR2 is YYNGEE. J gave up 3 bases and V 7 bases, and 8 bases lay outside the gene matches. The CDR3 length is 15 residues. The CDR3 sequence: CASRHTSGGRYEQYV. In nucleotides, the CDR3 is TGTGCCAGCCGACATACTAGCGGGGGGCGCTACGAGCAGTACGTC.

The J gene is TRBJ1-5, the V gene TRBV28; 7 positions match TRBD1. Germline V CDR1 and CDR2: MDHEN, SYDVKM. The V gene end was trimmed by 3 bases and the J gene end by 2 bases; junction bases not matched to a gene: 4. The CDR3 loop spans 15 amino acids. For the CDR3, the DNA is TGTGCCAGCAGTTTTACCGACAGGGGCAATCAGCCCCAGCATTTT. Translated: CASSFTDRGNQPQHF.

This clone was seen a single time. V is TRBV24-1 and J is TRBJ1-6, with 7 bases lining up with TRBD1. Per germline, CDR1 KGHDR and CDR2 SFDVKD. This CDR3 is built from 14 residues. Trimming took 9 bases from V and 8 from J; bases not matched to a gene: 9. CDR3 nucleotides: TGTGCCACCTCAACAGGGGCGGAGGATTCACCCCTCCACTTT. Its translation is CATSTGAEDSPLHF.

V gene TRBV7-2 combines with J gene TRBJ2-1, with 10 bases identical to TRBD2. V was clipped by 0 bases and J by 5 bases; unmatched bases: 10. The CDR3 extends over 18 amino acids. The germline V gene encodes CDR1 SGHTA and CDR2 FQGNSA. CDR3 sequence reads: CASSLAFHSGGSNNEQFF. DNA for the CDR3: TGTGCCAGCAGCTTAGCCTTCCATAGCGGGGGGAGTAACAATGAGCAGTTCTTC.

This clone appeared a single time. CDR3 region: CASRAQGSTDTQYF. DNA of the CDR3: TGTGCCAGTAGAGCACAGGGAAGCACAGATACGCAGTATTTT. The rearrangement links TRBV19 to TRBJ2-3, with D possibly matching TRBD1 (6 bases). The length of the CDR3 is 14 residues. From germline, CDR1 is LNHDA and CDR2 SQIVND (reference sequence). The V end lost 6 bases, the J end lost 0 bases, and 10 bases lay between the germline ends.

This clone was seen many times. The J gene is TRBJ2-1, the V gene TRBV5-6; 10 bases fit TRBD2. CDR3 length: 15 amino acids. J gave up 2 bases and V 4 bases, and 3 bases lay outside the gene matches. CDR1 SGHDT and CDR2 YYEEEE come from the germline V gene. The CDR3 here is CASSRSGGAYNEQFF. The DNA of the CDR3 is TGTGCCAGCAGCCGAAGCGGGGGGGCCTACAATGAGCAGTTCTTC. Based on the CDR3 plus reference TRBV5-6 and TRBJ2-1, the full variable domain is DAGVTQSPTHLIKTRGQQVTLRCSPKSGHDTVSWYQQALGQGPQFIFQYYEEEERQRGNFPDRFSGHQFPNYSSELNVNALLLGDSALYLCASSRSGGAYNEQFFGPGTRLTVL.

This chain joins TRBV6-5 and TRBJ1-6; no firm D call. Germline V gives CDR1 MNHEY, CDR2 SVGAGI. This CDR3 contains 14 residues. The ends were cut back, 2 bases at V and 0 bases at J, with 2 bases in the middle. The CDR3: CASSYRSYNSPLHF. In DNA, the CDR3 is TGTGCCAGCAGTTACCGCTCCTATAATTCACCCCTCCACTTT.

The CDR3 region is CASSLTGRYEQYF. The CDR3, as DNA: TGTGCCAGCAGCCTGACAGGGAGGTACGAGCAGTACTTC. The rearrangement uses TRBV5-4 and TRBJ2-7; D is perhaps TRBD1 (7 bases). The CDR3 has 13 amino acids. Trimming took off 4 bases at V and 4 bases at J, with 12 bases between the two ends. In germline, CDR1 is SGHNT, CDR2 YYREEE (reference sequence).

The rearrangement uses TRBV29-1 and TRBJ1-1; D may be TRBD1 (5 bases). Trimming pared 0 bases from V and 0 bases from J, leaving 11 bases between. The CDR3 consists of 15 residues. Germline V lookup: CDR1 SQVTM, CDR2 ANQGSEA. The CDR3 DNA is TGCAGCGTTGAAGATCTTGGGGCAGTGAACACTGAAGCTTTCTTT. Its translation: CSVEDLGAVNTEAFF.

This chain uses TRBV6-5 with TRBJ2-1; D remains ambiguous. V was cut by 7 bases and J by 0 bases, with 13 bases left in between. CDR3 length equals 15 residues. Germline CDR1 reads MNHEY; CDR2 reads SVGAGI. This CDR3 reads CASKETETSYNEQFF. The DNA of the CDR3 is TGTGCCAGCAAAGAAACAGAGACCTCCTACAATGAGCAGTTCTTC.

The chain employs TRBV29-1 and TRBJ2-3, with TRBD2 matching over 11 bases. The trim removed 1 base at V and 5 bases at J, leaving 5 bases unmatched. This CDR3 is built from 15 residues. Germline V gives CDR1 SQVTM, CDR2 ANQGSEA. The CDR3 coding sequence is TGCAGCGTTGAAGGAAGACTAGCGGGGATAGATACGCAGTATTTT. Its protein product is CSVEGRLAGIDTQYF.

This rearrangement joins TRBV5-5 to TRBJ2-2; tentatively, D is TRBD1 (6 bases). V lost 5 bases to trimming and J lost 0 bases, with 14 bases between them. The CDR3 is made up of 16 amino acids. Germline V gene lookup returns CDR1 SGHKS and CDR2 YYEKEE (reference sequence). The chain's CDR3 is CASRMIWGPNTGELFF. CDR3 sequence (DNA): TGTGCCAGCAGGATGATCTGGGGGCCGAACACCGGGGAGCTGTTTTTT.

This chain joins TRBV27 and TRBJ1-4; 7 bases line up with TRBD1. The CDR3 contains 13 residues. The V gene's germline CDR1 is MNHEY and CDR2 SMNVEV (reference sequence). The junction had 10 bases not matched to a gene; V was cut back by 11 bases and J by 7 bases. The CDR3 here is CASRDSGGEKLFF. In DNA, the CDR3 is TGTGCCTCACGGGACAGTGGTGGTGAAAAACTGTTTTTT.

This chain joins TRBV7-2 and TRBJ1-1, with D uncertain. Germline V gene sequence: CDR1 SGHTA, CDR2 FQGNSA. The CDR3 spans 16 residues. Trimming cost V 5 bases and J 0 bases, with 16 bases left between them. The CDR3 DNA follows: TGTGCCAGCAGCCGCGGGCGGCAGAGATTGAACACTGAAGCTTTCTTT. Translated: CASSRGRQRLNTEAFF.

V and J are TRBV30 and TRBJ2-1, with 12 bases identical to TRBD2. The CDR3 covers 15 residues. CDR1 and CDR2 (germline): GTSNPN, SVGIG (reference sequence). Trimming took 0 bases from V and 6 from J; bases not matched to a gene: 3. The CDR3 protein is CAWSVLAGGSNEQFF. The CDR3 bases are TGTGCCTGGAGTGTACTAGCGGGGGGTTCCAATGAGCAGTTCTTC.

This chain links TRBV19 with TRBJ1-2; D not certain. V was cut by 4 bases and J by 8 bases, with 8 bases left in between. Germline CDR1 is LNHDA and CDR2 is SQIVND (reference sequence). The CDR3 loop spans 11 amino acids. The DNA for the CDR3 is TGTGCCAGTAGTAATGAGAGGGGCTACACCTTC. Translating gives CASSNERGYTF. The full variable domain, completed using reference TRBV19 and TRBJ1-2, is DGGITQSPKYLFRKEGQNVTLSCEQNLNHDAMYWYRQDPGQGLRLIYYSQIVNDFQKGDIAEGYSVSREKKESFPLTVTSAQKNPTAFYLCASSNERGYTFGSGTRLTVV.

V and J are TRBV12-3 or TRBV12-4 and TRBJ2-7; TRBD1 agrees at 10 bases. V dropped 5 bases and J dropped 6; count of bases not matched to a gene: 4. The CDR3 totals 13 residues. The CDR3 DNA sequence: TGTGCCAGCAGTCGGGACAGGGGAAGCGAGCAGTACTTC. Translating it yields CASSRDRGSEQYF.

The chain is built from TRBV10-3 and TRBJ2-7; 8 bases fit TRBD1. Germline CDR1 reads ENHRY; CDR2 reads SYGVKD. CDR3 length equals 15 residues. Losses at the gene ends were 4 bases for V and 1 base for J; bases not matched to a gene: 6. CDR3 in amino acids: CAISGGTGTSYEQYF. DNA of the CDR3: TGTGCCATCAGTGGAGGGACAGGCACTTCCTACGAGCAGTACTTC.

The chain recombines TRBV25-1 with TRBJ2-7, with TRBD1 as a possible D gene (6 bases). This CDR3 comprises 14 residues. Trimming removed 3 bases from V and 4 bases from J, with 13 bases in between. Looked up from germline, CDR1 is MGHDK and CDR2 is SYGVNS. Written as DNA, the CDR3 is TGTGCCAGCAGTGACAGGGGTGGCGGGTACGAGCAGTACTTC. Protein product: CASSDRGGGYEQYF.

V and J are TRBV6-5 and TRBJ1-1; D is possibly TRBD1 (6 bases). Trimming shortened V by 0 bases and J by 5 bases, and 13 bases separated the two germline ends. The CDR3 contains 15 residues. Per germline, CDR1 MNHEY and CDR2 SVGAGI. Written as DNA, the CDR3 is TGTGCCAGCAGTTACTCCAGGGACATTAATACTGAAGCTTTCTTT. Its translation is CASSYSRDINTEAFF.

The chain employs TRBV5-8 and TRBJ1-2; 8 bases match TRBD1. V shed 5 bases and J 0 bases; nucleotides not matched to a gene: 6. This CDR3 is built from 15 residues. The germline V gene has CDR1 SGHTS and CDR2 YDEGEE. In DNA form, the CDR3 reads TGTGCCAGCAGAACTACAGGGGGACCTAACTATGGCTACACCTTC. Encoded protein: CASRTTGGPNYGYTF.